Detailed here is one TCR beta chain. What it binds is not known. Sequenced material consisted of expressed TCRB transcripts (all of the isolated RNA was reverse transcribed). Measured with immunoSEQ multiplex PCR; TCRdb has only the in-frame clones, and not every one. The data show 130,000 to 150,000 clones, with approximately 9.2% seen just once and around 0.63% held by the top ten. CDR3 size: 16 residues. Germline trimming cut 4 bases from V and 5 bases from J; bases unmatched to any gene: 9. From germline, CDR1 is SGHRS and CDR2 YFSETQ. This sample was taken from a study of beta chain features in type 1 diabetes. Study-wide background: The patients were much like the healthy donors in age, gender and cell yields. Broader study findings: The similarity of naive, central memory and Treg TCRB repertoires appeared greater among patients than among healthy donors. Cells expressing TCR highly could be over-represented by cDNA sequencing. The VDJ junctions of type 1 diabetes patients carried fewer insertions and more deletions.

The specimen sequenced was central memory CD4+ T cells from blood. This receptor was taken from a man aged 18 to 30 in good health. This chain joins TRBV5-1 and TRBJ2-1; 10 nucleotides align to TRBD2. CDR3 DNA: TGCGCCAGCAGCATCTATAGCGGGGGGTCCAACAATGAGCAGTTCTTC. This gives the protein CASSIYSGGSNNEQFF.